This T cell receptor beta chain was recorded in a study of post-analysis software for immune sequencing data. Study context: Progressive-relapsing, secondary progressive and relapsing-remitting multiple sclerosis were among the disease courses included. Regarding the study as a whole: Five or six TRBV segments, TRBV5-6, TRBV5-1 and TRBV20-1 among them, were found more frequent in patients than controls.

This clonotype was seen more than once but under ten times. What it binds is unknown. Libraries were made from TCR beta cDNA, and they carried unique molecular identifiers. TCRdb fed the PCR reads into MiXCR, producing one record per CDR3 protein. The sample includes 700,000 to 800,000 distinct CDR3 sequences, approximately 30% of them seen just once. J lost 5 bases, V lost 3 bases, and 12 bases had no gene match. The V gene's germline CDR1 is LNHNV and CDR2 YYDKDF (reference sequence). The CDR3 is made up of 17 amino acids. The sequence came from a girl under 18 with multiple sclerosis. The sample taken for sequencing was blood. The rearrangement uses TRBV15 and TRBJ2-1; 8 bases match TRBD1. The CDR3: CATSSREGDRGHNEQFF. As DNA, the CDR3 is TGTGCCACCAGCAGCAGAGAGGGAGACAGGGGCCACAATGAGCAGTTCTTC.